The 5 T cell receptor beta chains given below trace back to one sample, sequenced in a study of regulatory T cells in long-lasting Graves disease. This sample's time point: newly diagnosed GD, antithyroid drugs for less than 3 months. The TCR library was prepared using RNA isolated from PBMCs. Arm-PCR with iRepertoire HTBI primers amplified the CDR3 regions for these TCR beta libraries. TCRdb called the multiplex PCR reads again in MiXCR, with one record for every CDR3 protein. Of a few hundred thousand distinct CDR3 sequences detected, roughly 21% appear once; the ten largest clones hold approximately 15%. The sample was peripheral blood mononuclear cells (PBMCs), taken at new diagnosis, from a patient treated with antithyroid drugs. Source of these receptors: a female donor with Graves disease.

The rearrangement joins TRBV11-3 to TRBJ2-1, with 8 nucleotides matching TRBD2. CDR1 is SGHNT, CDR2 YENEEA, per germline. The J segment lost 7 bases and the V segment lost 5 bases, leaving 7 bases of the junction unmatched. CDR3 length: 14 amino acids. CDR3 in amino acids: CASSPQASGNEQFF. CDR3 bases: TGTGCCAGCAGCCCCCAGGCTAGCGGGAATGAGCAGTTCTTC.

For the CDR3, the DNA is TGTGCCACCAGTGAGGCAGGGACAGGGGGAGGGGAGACCCAGTACTTC. It is translated as CATSEAGTGGGETQYF. The chain joins TRBV24-1 to TRBJ2-4; TRBD1 matches at 11 bases. The end of the DNA aligns better with TRBJ2-5, so the J call may be wrong. The CDR3 totals 16 residues. Germline V gene data show CDR1 as KGHDR and CDR2 as SFDVKD.

This clonotype has a count of ten or more. The chain links TRBV6-1 to TRBJ2-5; D possibly corresponds to TRBD2 (5 bases). Trimming left V 8 bases short and J 1 base short, with 17 bases between. Germline CDR1 is MNHNS and CDR2 is SASEGT. This CDR3 has 15 residues. CDR3 loop: CASEPEGALQETQYF. The CDR3 DNA reads as TGTGCCAGCGAACCCGAGGGAGCCCTCCAAGAGACCCAGTACTTC.

Concerning this clonotype: A far larger clone is just one base off, so this is likely a read error. The chain uses TRBV6-2 or TRBV6-3 and TRBJ2-5; the match to TRBD1 covers 10 bases. CDR1 is MNHEY and CDR2 is SVGEGT in the germline V gene. There are 16 residues in the CDR3. The CDR3 DNA reads TGTGCCAGCAGCTTGGCGGGACAGGGGTTACAAGAGTCCCAGTACTTC. Protein sequence: CASSLAGQGLQESQYF.

This clonotype was seen repeatedly, ten times or more. The chain is built from TRBV7-8 and TRBJ2-1, with D tentatively TRBD2 (5 bases). The CDR3 covers 14 residues. V lost 8 bases and J lost 0, with 11 bases in between. The V gene's germline CDR1 is SGHVS and CDR2 FQNEAQ. As DNA, the CDR3 is TGTGCCAGCGGAAGGGCGGGCTCCTACAATGAGCAGTTCTTC. Translated: CASGRAGSYNEQFF.